The 13 T cell receptor beta chains given below trace back to one sample, sequenced in a study of CD8 T cells in ankylosing spondylitis. Each CDR3 protein gets one entry after TCRdb re-called the 5' RACE reads with MiXCR. This sample carries tens of thousands of distinct CDR3 sequences, about 6% of them seen once, and the ten largest clones take approximately 12%. The sample taken for sequencing was blood, either unsorted or a sorted T cell fraction (not recorded which). The receptors come from a male donor with ankylosing spondylitis or in good health (not recorded which).

This clonotype was counted many times. The chain combines TRBV29-1 with TRBJ2-5; D is perhaps TRBD1 (6 bases). Trimming shortened V by 2 bases and J by 3 bases, and 10 bases separated the two germline ends. This CDR3 has 13 amino acids. CDR1 and CDR2 from the germline V gene are SQVTM and ANQGSEA. CDR3 protein: CSVERDTEETQYF. DNA for the CDR3: TGCAGCGTTGAAAGGGACACCGAAGAGACCCAGTACTTC.

On this clonotype itself: A read error may be the cause here, since a much bigger clone is one base away. The chain recombines TRBV7-9 with TRBJ2-7; D might be TRBD2 (5 bases). With 8 bases removed from V and 0 bases from J, the gap between germline ends came to 11 bases. The CDR3 runs to 13 residues. Germline V gives CDR1 SEHNR, CDR2 FQNEAQ (reference sequence). DNA of the CDR3: TGTGCCAGCCTCAGCGGCAGCTCCTACGAGCAGTACTTC. Encoded protein: CASLSGSSYEQYF. The entire variable domain, with the rest obtained from reference TRBV7-9 and TRBJ2-7, is as follows: DTGVSQNPRHKITKRGQNVTFRCDPISEHNRLYWYRQTLGQGPEFLTYFQNEAQLEKSRLLSDRFSAERPKGSFSTLEIQRTEQGDSAMYLCASLSGSSYEQYFGPGTRLTVT.

This clonotype was seen repeatedly, ten times or more. The J gene is TRBJ1-1, the V gene TRBV3-1; 12 positions match TRBD1. The V and J ends lost 1 base and 2 bases, in that order; junction bases with no gene match: 5. This CDR3 contains 17 residues. Looked up from germline, CDR1 is LGHDT and CDR2 is YNNKEL (reference sequence). The CDR3 reads CASSQAGTGGPNTEAFF. CDR3 nucleotides: TGTGCCAGCAGCCAAGCCGGGACAGGGGGCCCAAACACTGAAGCTTTCTTT.

This clonotype occurred many times. J is TRBJ1-1 and V is TRBV12-3 or TRBV12-4; D not certain. The CDR3 has 13 amino acids. Trimming removed 3 bases at V and 4 bases at J, with 9 bases between. CDR3 sequence: CASSFGLITEAFF. The CDR3 DNA reads TGTGCCAGCAGTTTCGGACTGATCACTGAAGCTTTCTTT.

This clonotype appeared many times. The chain joins TRBV6-2 or TRBV6-3 to TRBJ2-1; 10 bases fit TRBD2. This CDR3 region has 14 residues. V lost 4 bases to trimming and J lost 7 bases; unmatched junction nucleotides: 4. The germline V gene encodes CDR1 MNHEY and CDR2 SVGEGT. The DNA for the CDR3 is TGTGCCAGCAGTTCACTAGCGGGGTTGAATGAGCAGTTCTTC. This sequence encodes CASSSLAGLNEQFF.

For this clonotype: A much larger clone is a single base away; this may be a read error. The chain employs TRBV12-3 or TRBV12-4 and TRBJ1-1; unclear D gene. This CDR3 region has 13 residues. CDR3 region: CVSSLWGGTEAFF. Written as DNA, the CDR3 is TGTGTCAGCAGTTTGTGGGGTGGGACTGAAGCTTTCTTT.

In its sample, this clonotype was seen many times. The genes are TRBV20-1 and TRBJ2-3; D is undetermined. V was trimmed by 4 bases and J by 3 bases, leaving 11 bases between them. The CDR3 is 13 amino acids. Germline CDR1 DFQATT, CDR2 SNEGSKA (reference sequence). CDR3 region: CSATQFSTDTQYF. Here the CDR3 DNA reads TGCAGTGCTACCCAATTTTCGACAGATACGCAGTATTTT.

This clonotype was counted at least ten times. The chain links TRBV4-3 to TRBJ1-1, with a tentative D call TRBD1 (6 bases). This CDR3 comprises 16 residues. From germline, CDR1 is LGHNA and CDR2 YSLEER. V gave up 1 base and J gave up 5 bases, with 17 bases separating them. The CDR3 nucleotides read TGCGCCAGCAGCCAAGCCAGCCTGGGGGCTCGGACTGAAGCTTTCTTT. Translating gives CASSQASLGARTEAFF.

This clonotype has at least ten counts. CDR3 residues: CSAVDRVEGVFQETQYF. In DNA, the CDR3 is TGCAGTGCTGTCGACAGGGTGGAGGGTGTGTTTCAAGAGACCCAGTACTTC. V gene TRBV20-1 combines with J gene TRBJ2-5; a possible D gene is TRBD1 (7 bases). Germline assignment: CDR1 DFQATT and CDR2 SNEGSKA (reference sequence). The CDR3 runs 17 residues. V was cut by 5 bases and J by 2 bases, with 24 bases left in between.

This clonotype showed up many times. The chain employs TRBV27 and TRBJ1-2; D is uncertain. V dropped 10 bases and J dropped 0 bases, with 6 bases sitting between them. Germline V lookup: CDR1 MNHEY, CDR2 SMNVEV (reference sequence). This CDR3 has 11 amino acids. DNA of the CDR3: TGTGCCATAACAGCTAACTATGGCTACACCTTC. Translated, it gives CAITANYGYTF.

The chain joins TRBV29-1 to TRBJ2-1; 14 positions agree with TRBD2. Germline V gene lookup returns CDR1 SQVTM and CDR2 ANQGSEA. The V segment lost 5 bases and the J segment 9 bases; nucleotides outside the gene matches: 12. The CDR3 is 16 amino acids. CDR3 sequence reads: CSVRLGLAGVGTEQFF. The CDR3 DNA is TGCAGCGTTCGACTGGGACTAGCGGGAGTAGGGACTGAGCAGTTCTTC.

This clonotype was detected ten times or more. J is TRBJ1-2 and V is TRBV20-1, with D tentatively TRBD1 (5 bases). V was pared by 5 bases and J by 6 bases, with 19 bases between. In germline, CDR1 is DFQATT, CDR2 SNEGSKA (reference sequence). There are 14 residues in the CDR3. The CDR3 protein is CSAETGTRGDGYTF. As DNA, the CDR3 is TGCAGTGCTGAAACAGGTACCCGGGGAGATGGCTACACCTTC.

In its sample, this clonotype was seen many times. This CDR3 reads CASSQDQGFAGELFF. The CDR3 coding sequence is TGTGCCAGCAGCCAGGACCAGGGGTTCGCCGGGGAGCTGTTTTTT. The chain combines TRBV4-2 with TRBJ2-2; D might be TRBD1 (6 bases). Germline V lookup: CDR1 LGHNA, CDR2 YNFKEQ. The CDR3 runs 15 residues. Trimming pared 3 bases from V and 6 bases from J, leaving 14 bases between.